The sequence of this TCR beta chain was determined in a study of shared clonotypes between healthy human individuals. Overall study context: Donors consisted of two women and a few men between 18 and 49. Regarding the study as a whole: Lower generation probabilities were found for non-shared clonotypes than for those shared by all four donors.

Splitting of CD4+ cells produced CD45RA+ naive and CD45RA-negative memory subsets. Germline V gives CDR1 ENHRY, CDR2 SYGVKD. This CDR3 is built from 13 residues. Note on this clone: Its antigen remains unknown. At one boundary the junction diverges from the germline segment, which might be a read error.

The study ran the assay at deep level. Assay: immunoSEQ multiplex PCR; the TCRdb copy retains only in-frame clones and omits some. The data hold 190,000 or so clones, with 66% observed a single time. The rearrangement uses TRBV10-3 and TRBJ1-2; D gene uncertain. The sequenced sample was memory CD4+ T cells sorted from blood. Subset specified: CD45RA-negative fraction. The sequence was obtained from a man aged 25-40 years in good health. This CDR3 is CAISESQWLHGYF. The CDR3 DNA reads TGTGCCATCAGTGAGTCGCAATGGCTTCACGGGTACTTC.